The T cell receptor beta chain under discussion was sequenced for a study of T cell responses to AZD1222 COVID-19 vaccine. Study-level points and caveats: Spike-wide coverage was observed for vaccine-associated CD4 TCRs, with dominant responses at 160-218 and 743-854.

The germline gives CDR1 MGHRA, CDR2 YSYEKL. Trimming took off 1 base at V and 2 bases at J, with 20 bases between the two ends. The CDR3 runs to 18 residues. About this clone: The antigen remains undetermined.

The method was immunoSEQ multiplex PCR; TCRdb's version includes in-frame clones alone and lacks a portion of them. The data show 150,000 to 200,000 clones, about nine tenths seen once. The starting material was peripheral blood, obtained on day 0 of AZD1222 vaccination. V usage is TRBV4-1 and J usage is TRBJ2-5; D is possibly TRBD1 (6 bases). The receptor was derived from an adult in good health. DNA of the CDR3: TGCGCCAGCAGCCAAGTTTTGTTCGGGACATTCGAACAAGAGACCCAGTACTTC. Protein product: CASSQVLFGTFEQETQYF.